Listed here are 18 T cell receptor beta chains from one sample, sequenced in a study of T-cell reconstitution after alpha-beta-depleted transplantation in children. This sample's TCRbeta library carried unique molecular identifier barcodes. TCRdb re-derived calls from the PCR reads in MiXCR, one entry per CDR3 protein. The repertoire holds approximately 650,000 distinct CDR3 sequences, with around 13% as singletons. Sequencing was performed on PBMCs, taken before TCRalphabeta/CD19-depleted stem cell transplant. All receptors derive from a girl aged 2 to 9 with congenital amegakaryocytic thrombocytopenia, due to receive a stem cell transplant.

This clonotype has only one observation. A much larger clonotype is one base distant, so this may be a read error. The chain has TRBV20-1 and TRBJ1-4, with D perhaps matching TRBD1 (5 bases). V was trimmed by 4 bases and J by 6 bases, leaving 12 bases between them. Germline-derived CDR1 and CDR2 are DFQATT and SNEGSKA (reference sequence). The CDR3 spans 13 residues. CDR3 nucleotide sequence: TGCAGTGCTAAAGACAGACGTGATGAAAAACTGTTTTTT. This translates into CSAKDRRDEKLFF.

The chain joins TRBV2 to TRBJ1-5; D remains unclear. The CDR3 is made up of 12 amino acids. The V gene lost 9 bases and the J gene lost 7 bases, with 13 bases spanning the gap. The V gene's germline CDR1 is SNHLY and CDR2 FYNNEI. CDR3 DNA sequence: TGTGCCAGTTGCCCAGGCGGCCAGCCCCAGCATTTT. This encodes CASCPGGQPQHF. The variable domain in full, with the rest retrieved from reference TRBV2 and TRBJ1-5, is EPEVTQTPSHQVTQMGQEVILRCVPISNHLYFYWYRQILGQKVEFLVSFYNNEISEKSEIFDDQFSVERPDGSNFTLKIRSTKLEDSAMYFCASCPGGQPQHFGDGTRLSIL.

A note on this clonotype: One junction end does not reproduce the germline sequence, and a read error may be involved. V is TRBV10-3 and J is TRBJ1-6; TRBD1 matches 7 bases. CDR3 length equals 13 residues. Looked up from germline, CDR1 is ENHRY and CDR2 is SYGVKD. The CDR3 DNA follows: TGTGCCATGAAAGGGGGCGAGAATTCACACCTCCACTTT. Its protein is CAMKGGENSHLHF.

This clonotype was counted ten times or more. This chain links TRBV5-1 with TRBJ2-3; TRBD1 is a possible D gene (5 bases). The CDR3 loop spans 15 amino acids. Trimming stripped 4 bases from V and 5 bases from J, with 17 bases between. Germline assignment: CDR1 SGHRS and CDR2 YFSETQ. CDR3 sequence: CASSPYQGQGDTQYF. In DNA form, the CDR3 reads TGCGCCAGCAGCCCTTACCAAGGGCAGGGAGATACGCAGTATTTT.

This clonotype showed up many times. The CDR3 is CASSPTRRYNEQFF. Written as DNA, the CDR3 is TGTGCCAGTAGTCCCACGCGCCGTTACAATGAGCAGTTCTTC. This sequence joins TRBV19 and TRBJ2-1, with D hard to call. This CDR3 contains 14 residues. Germline V lookup: CDR1 LNHDA, CDR2 SQIVND (reference sequence). V shed 5 bases and J shed 4 bases, with 12 bases lying between them. The entire variable domain, with the rest obtained from reference TRBV19 and TRBJ2-1, is as follows: DGGITQSPKYLFRKEGQNVTLSCEQNLNHDAMYWYRQDPGQGLRLIYYSQIVNDFQKGDIAEGYSVSREKKESFPLTVTSAQKNPTAFYLCASSPTRRYNEQFFGPGTRLTVL.

This clonotype has a count of ten or more. The chain couples TRBV5-1 to TRBJ2-1, with 9 bases fitting TRBD2. The V segment lost 4 bases and the J segment 2 bases; nucleotides outside the gene matches: 7. Germline loops: CDR1 SGHRS, CDR2 YFSETQ. This CDR3 contains 16 residues. CDR3 DNA sequence: TGCGCCAGCAGCGTGAGAGCGGGAGGAACCTACAATGAGCAGTTCTTC. It is translated as CASSVRAGGTYNEQFF.

The gene calls are TRBV20-1 and TRBJ1-1, with TRBD1 matching over 7 bases. The CDR3 totals 12 residues. Trimming took 5 bases from V and 6 from J; bases not matched to a gene: 6. Germline lookup yields CDR1 DFQATT and CDR2 SNEGSKA (reference sequence). CDR3 sequence: CSARQGDAEAFF. CDR3 DNA: TGCAGTGCTCGACAGGGTGACGCTGAAGCTTTCTTT.

This clonotype was counted many times. This chain uses TRBV5-1 with TRBJ2-2; 8 bases are shared with TRBD1. The germline gives CDR1 SGHRS, CDR2 YFSETQ. J was trimmed by 2 bases and V by 4 bases; bases with no gene match: 4. There are 15 residues in the CDR3. DNA for the CDR3: TGCGCCAGCAGCCCGGACAGGGAAAACACCGGGGAGCTGTTTTTT. Translated: CASSPDRENTGELFF.

The chain links TRBV5-1 to TRBJ2-1; 7 bases are a match to TRBD2. Germline V gives CDR1 SGHRS, CDR2 YFSETQ. J was trimmed by 0 bases and V by 1 base; bases with no gene match: 10. CDR3 length equals 18 residues. The CDR3 DNA is TGCGCCAGCAGCTTGTGGGGAGGGGCGGGCAACTCCTACAATGAGCAGTTCTTC. Translation: CASSLWGGAGNSYNEQFF.

This clonotype was recorded at least ten times. The chain carries TRBV29-1 and TRBJ2-4; D remains unclear. V gave up 5 bases and J gave up 0 bases, with 8 bases separating them. CDR1 SQVTM and CDR2 ANQGSEA come from the germline V gene. The CDR3 extends over 13 amino acids. CDR3 in amino acids: CSVIPLAKNIQYF. CDR3 nucleotides: TGCAGCGTTATTCCCTTAGCCAAAAACATTCAGTACTTC. Supplemented by reference TRBV29-1 and TRBJ2-4, the full variable domain reads SAVISQKPSRDICQRGTSLTIQCQVDSQVTMMFWYRQQPGQSLTLIATANQGSEATYESGFVIDKFPISRPNLTFSTLTVSNMSPEDSSIYLCSVIPLAKNIQYFGAGTRLSVL.

V gene TRBV5-5 combines with J gene TRBJ2-7; D might be TRBD1 (6 bases). Germline V lookup: CDR1 SGHKS, CDR2 YYEKEE (reference sequence). Trimming stripped 5 bases from V and 1 base from J, with 13 bases between. This CDR3 is 14 amino acids long. The CDR3 region has the DNA TGTGCCAGCAGACCGGAACAGGGATCCTACGAGCAGTACTTC. Amino acid sequence: CASRPEQGSYEQYF.

V is TRBV4-2 and J is TRBJ1-5; no clear D gene. The CDR3 is 13 amino acids. V was trimmed by 1 base and J by 6 bases, leaving 7 bases between them. Germline V gives CDR1 LGHNA, CDR2 YNFKEQ. This chain's CDR3 is CASSQAGFQPQHF. Here the CDR3 DNA reads TGTGCCAGCAGCCAAGCAGGATTTCAGCCCCAGCATTTT.

This clonotype was found a few times. The rearrangement uses TRBV24-1 and TRBJ2-3; TRBD2 is a possible D gene (5 bases). Germline V gene data show CDR1 as KGHDR and CDR2 as SFDVKD. V dropped 3 bases and J dropped 4 bases, with 13 bases sitting between them. The CDR3 extends over 15 amino acids. In DNA, the CDR3 is TGTGCCACCAGTGATGCGGTAGCGTACGCAGATACGCAGTATTTT. Protein sequence: CATSDAVAYADTQYF.

The chain recombines TRBV5-1 with TRBJ1-1; D is unresolved. The V gene's germline CDR1 is SGHRS and CDR2 YFSETQ. The CDR3 loop spans 14 amino acids. V dropped 0 bases and J dropped 1 base, with 7 bases sitting between them. CDR3 DNA sequence: TGCGCCAGCAGCTTGGACGCTGCGAACACTGAAGCTTTCTTT. This codes for CASSLDAANTEAFF.

This clonotype was seen at least ten times. CDR3 in amino acids: CSILPGTGVGTEAFF. The CDR3 DNA follows: TGCAGCATTTTACCCGGGACAGGGGTAGGAACTGAAGCTTTCTTT. The chain has TRBV29-1 and TRBJ1-1; TRBD1 aligns across 10 bases. The V gene's germline CDR1 is SQVTM and CDR2 ANQGSEA. V lost 8 bases to trimming and J lost 5 bases; unmatched junction nucleotides: 14. This CDR3 comprises 15 residues.

This clonotype was seen at least ten times. The rearrangement uses TRBV27 and TRBJ2-4; D is uncertain. This CDR3 comprises 16 residues. V was trimmed by 5 bases and J by 1 base, leaving 15 bases between them. CDR1 and CDR2 from the germline V gene are MNHEY and SMNVEV (reference sequence). The CDR3 bases are TGTGCCAGCAGTCCCATCATGGCCGTGGCCAAAAACATTCAGTACTTC. Its protein is CASSPIMAVAKNIQYF.

The table lists this clonotype with many counts. CDR3 sequence (DNA): TGTGCCAGCAGTTACTCGGCGGGTTTCCGAGCCAAAAACATTCAGTACTTC. Translating it yields CASSYSAGFRAKNIQYF. The rearrangement links TRBV6-5 to TRBJ2-4; D is possibly TRBD2 (5 bases). V lost 0 bases, J lost 0 bases, and 12 bases lay in between. The germline V gene encodes CDR1 MNHEY and CDR2 SVGAGI. There are 17 residues in the CDR3.

In this sample, this clonotype turned up many times. The chain joins TRBV29-1 to TRBJ1-4, with TRBD1 matching 7 bases. The CDR3 length is 12 residues. The J segment lost 7 bases and the V segment lost 4 bases, leaving 3 bases of the junction unmatched. CDR1 SQVTM and CDR2 ANQGSEA come from the germline V gene. CDR3 in amino acids: CSVANRGEKLFF. CDR3 sequence (DNA): TGCAGCGTTGCTAACAGGGGTGAAAAACTGTTTTTT.